The T cell receptor beta chain under discussion was sequenced for a study of CD8 T cells in Susac syndrome. CD8+ and CD4+ blood T cells underwent TCR beta sequencing. V was shortened by 0 bases and J by 9 bases, with 12 bases between the two germline ends. The CDR3 sequence is 13 residues long. The germline V gene encodes CDR1 SGDLS and CDR2 YYNGEE. This clonotype was counted a single time. An input of roughly 0.45 to 1 ug of RNA was subjected to reverse transcription using random hexamers. TCRdb used MiXCR to reprocess the immunoSEQ multiplex PCR reads, holding one entry per CDR3 protein. The repertoire holds approximately 190,000 distinct CDR3 sequences, with 93% as singletons.

The sequencing sample was made of CD4+ T cells from PBMCs. The receptor was isolated from a human donor in good health. The V and J genes are TRBV9 and TRBJ2-5; the D is unclear. In nucleotides, the CDR3 is TGTGCCAGCAGCGTAGCGGGTCAAGAACCCCAGTACTTC. Protein: CASSVAGQEPQYF.